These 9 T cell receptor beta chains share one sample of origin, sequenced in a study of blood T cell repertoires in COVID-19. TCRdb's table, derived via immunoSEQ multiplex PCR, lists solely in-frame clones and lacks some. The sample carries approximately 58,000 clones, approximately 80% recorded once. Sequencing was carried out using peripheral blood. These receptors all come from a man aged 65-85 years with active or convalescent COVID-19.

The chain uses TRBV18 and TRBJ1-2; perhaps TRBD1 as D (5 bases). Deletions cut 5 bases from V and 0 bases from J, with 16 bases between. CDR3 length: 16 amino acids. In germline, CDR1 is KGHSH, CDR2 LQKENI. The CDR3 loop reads CASSSTPQETNYGYTF. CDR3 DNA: TGTGCCAGCTCATCGACCCCACAGGAGACTAACTATGGCTACACCTTC.

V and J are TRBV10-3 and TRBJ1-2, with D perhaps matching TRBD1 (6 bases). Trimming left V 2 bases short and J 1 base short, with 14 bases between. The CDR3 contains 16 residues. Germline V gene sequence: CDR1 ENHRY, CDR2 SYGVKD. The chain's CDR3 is CAISETTGGGNYGYTF. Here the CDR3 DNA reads TGTGCCATCAGTGAGACCACGGGAGGGGGTAACTATGGCTACACCTTC.

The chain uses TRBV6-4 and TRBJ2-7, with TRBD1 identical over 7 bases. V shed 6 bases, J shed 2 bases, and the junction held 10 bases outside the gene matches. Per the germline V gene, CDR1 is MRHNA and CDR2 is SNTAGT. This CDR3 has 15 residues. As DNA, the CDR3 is TGTGCCAGCAGCACTCCGACAGGGCCCACCTACGAGCAGTACTTC. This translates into CASSTPTGPTYEQYF.

This CDR3 reads CASRGTDHQPQHF. DNA for the CDR3: TGTGCCAGTAGGGGGACAGATCATCAGCCCCAGCATTTT. This chain links TRBV18 with TRBJ1-5; 7 positions match TRBD1. The V gene's germline CDR1 is KGHSH and CDR2 LQKENI. V was clipped by 9 bases and J by 5 bases; unmatched bases: 7. The CDR3 runs 13 residues.

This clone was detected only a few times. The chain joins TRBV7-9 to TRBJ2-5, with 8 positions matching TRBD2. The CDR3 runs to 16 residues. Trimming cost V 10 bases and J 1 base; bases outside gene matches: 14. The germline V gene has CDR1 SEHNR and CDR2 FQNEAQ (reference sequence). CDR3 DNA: TGTGCCATCGAGGGCGGCGAGCGGGGGAGCCAAGAGACCCAGTACTTC. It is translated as CAIEGGERGSQETQYF.

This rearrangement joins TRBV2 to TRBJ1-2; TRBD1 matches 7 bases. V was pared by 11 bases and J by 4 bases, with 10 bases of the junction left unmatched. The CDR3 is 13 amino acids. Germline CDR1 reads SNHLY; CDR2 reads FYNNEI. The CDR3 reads CASNRGDLYGYTF. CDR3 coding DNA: TGTGCCTCAAACAGGGGCGACCTCTATGGCTACACCTTC. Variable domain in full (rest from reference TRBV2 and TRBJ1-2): EPEVTQTPSHQVTQMGQEVILRCVPISNHLYFYWYRQILGQKVEFLVSFYNNEISEKSEIFDDQFSVERPDGSNFTLKIRSTKLEDSAMYFCASNRGDLYGYTFGSGTRLTVV.

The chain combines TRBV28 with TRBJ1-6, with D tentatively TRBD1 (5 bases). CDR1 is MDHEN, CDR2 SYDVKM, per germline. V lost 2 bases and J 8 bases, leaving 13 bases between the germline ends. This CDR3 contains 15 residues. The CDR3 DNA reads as TGTGCCAGCAGTTTAGGGGGAGGGGTTTATTCACCCCTCCACTTT. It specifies CASSLGGGVYSPLHF.

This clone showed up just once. In DNA, the CDR3 is TGTGCCAGCAGGAGGGCCTTCAGTGGCTACACCTTC. Amino acid sequence: CASRRAFSGYTF. The chain carries TRBV28 and TRBJ1-2; unclear D gene. Germline-derived CDR1 and CDR2 are MDHEN and SYDVKM. Trimming took off 6 bases at V and 7 bases at J, with 12 bases between the two ends. The CDR3 runs to 12 residues.

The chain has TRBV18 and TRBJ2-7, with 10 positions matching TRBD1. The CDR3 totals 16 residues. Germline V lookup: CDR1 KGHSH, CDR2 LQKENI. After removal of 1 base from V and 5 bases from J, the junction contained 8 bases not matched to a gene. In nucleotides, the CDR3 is TGTGCCAGCTCACCACTCCCGGACAGGGGGTTCGACGAGCAGTACTTC. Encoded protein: CASSPLPDRGFDEQYF.